A single TCR beta chain is shown here with its context. The data stem from a study of blood T cell repertoires in COVID-19. Study at large: The study drew acute and convalescent COVID-19 samples from the United States, Italy and Spain.

In the original analysis: Researchers report that nucleated cell counts were estimated from reference gene primer amplification. Assay used: immunoSEQ multiplex PCR; TCRdb lists only in-frame clones, some missing. V and J calls and clone size are given by that table; D and trimming were obtained from the DNA. The sample lists roughly 80,000 clones; 65% to 85% were seen once. This CDR3 region has 16 residues. V was clipped by 3 bases and J by 8 bases; unmatched bases: 14. The germline V gene encodes CDR1 MNHEY and CDR2 SMNVEV (reference sequence). The TCR was taken from a man in his forties or fifties with acute or convalescent COVID-19. Sequencing input: peripheral blood. The rearrangement uses TRBV27 and TRBJ1-2; TRBD1 agrees at 8 bases. Here the CDR3 reads CASSFYPPTGVEGYTF. The CDR3 nucleotides read TGTGCCAGCAGTTTCTACCCCCCGACAGGGGTCGAGGGCTACACCTTC.